This TCR beta chain was captured by sequencing in a study of blood T cell repertoires in COVID-19. Background on the study: Material from acute and convalescent COVID-19 was sourced from the United States, Italy and Spain. The analysed material was cDNA or gDNA that came from T cells, B-cell-depleted T cells, or PBMCs.

V lost 5 bases to trimming and J lost 0 bases, with 10 bases between them. This CDR3 spans 15 amino acids. Germline CDR1 and CDR2: SGHVS and FNYEAQ. In the original analysis: Nucleated cell counts were estimated from reference gene primer amplification. TCRdb's table, derived via immunoSEQ multiplex PCR, lists solely in-frame clones and lacks some. V, J and clone size reflect that table, while D and trimming were determined from the DNA. The sample contains 150,000 to 200,000 clones, approximately 90% of which appear only once. The clonotype originates from a woman under 30 who had recovered from COVID-19. The chain uses TRBV7-6 and TRBJ1-4; D is unclear. Sequencing was done on a sample of peripheral blood. For the CDR3, the DNA is TGTGCCAGCAGCGCGCCGTTTGCAACTAATGAAAAACTGTTTTTT. It translates to CASSAPFATNEKLFF.